The 12 T cell receptor beta chains in this list originate from one sample, sequenced in a study of shared clonotypes between healthy human individuals. Sequencing was performed with immunoSEQ multiplex PCR; in TCRdb, only in-frame clones are kept and a portion is missing. The sample gives 700,000 or so clones, roughly 78% of which show up once; about 2% is in the top ten. The sample taken for sequencing was memory CD4+ T cells sorted from blood. Subset given: CD45RA-negative fraction. The receptors were gathered from a woman in her 30s in good health.

The sample holds many counts of this clone. The chain uses TRBV19 and TRBJ1-2; D unresolved. Trimming pared 3 bases from V and 1 base from J, leaving 9 bases between. CDR1 and CDR2 (germline): LNHDA, SQIVND (reference sequence). The CDR3 totals 14 residues. This chain's CDR3 is CASSISGFNYGYTF. As DNA, the CDR3 is TGTGCCAGTAGTATCTCAGGTTTTAACTATGGCTACACCTTC. The full variable domain, in which reference TRBV19 and TRBJ1-2 provide the parts outside the CDR3, is DGGITQSPKYLFRKEGQNVTLSCEQNLNHDAMYWYRQDPGQGLRLIYYSQIVNDFQKGDIAEGYSVSREKKESFPLTVTSAQKNPTAFYLCASSISGFNYGYTFGSGTRLTVV.

The rearrangement uses TRBV5-1 and TRBJ1-1, with D perhaps TRBD1 (5 bases). Trimming took off 0 bases at V and 3 bases at J, with 9 bases between the two ends. The germline V gene has CDR1 SGHRS and CDR2 YFSETQ. The CDR3 totals 14 residues. The CDR3: CASSLVDRYTEAFF. For the CDR3, the DNA is TGCGCCAGCAGCTTGGTTGACAGATACACTGAAGCTTTCTTT. The variable domain in full, completed from reference TRBV5-1 and TRBJ1-1, reads KAGVTQTPRYLIKTRGQQVTLSCSPISGHRSVSWYQQTPGQGLQFLFEYFSETQRNKGNFPGRFSGRQFSNSRSEMNVSTLELGDSALYLCASSLVDRYTEAFFGQGTRLTVV.

The rearrangement links TRBV18 to TRBJ2-1; D possibly matches TRBD1 or TRBD2 (5 bases each). The CDR3 extends over 14 amino acids. The V gene's germline CDR1 is KGHSH and CDR2 LQKENI. V was shortened by 1 base and J by 10 bases, with 14 bases between the two germline ends. The chain's CDR3 is CASSPLLGETEQFF. CDR3 sequence (DNA): TGTGCCAGCTCACCACTCTTGGGGGAGACGGAGCAGTTCTTC.

The chain recombines TRBV4-1 with TRBJ2-2; weak D call: TRBD1 (5 bases). The CDR3 totals 14 residues. The ends were cut back, 2 bases at V and 4 bases at J, with 8 bases in the middle. Germline V lookup: CDR1 MGHRA, CDR2 YSYEKL. Written as DNA, the CDR3 is TGCGCCAGCAGCCAACTCAGGGTCACCGGGGAGCTGTTTTTT. Translated, it gives CASSQLRVTGELFF.

The V call is TRBV28, the J call TRBJ2-2, with D unclear. From germline, CDR1 is MDHEN and CDR2 SYDVKM. The CDR3 is made up of 13 amino acids. Trimming cost V 7 bases and J 3 bases, with 9 bases left between them. The CDR3 region has the DNA TGTGCCAGCAATAGGATCGACACCGGGGAGCTGTTTTTT. It is translated as CASNRIDTGELFF.

This clone was observed a single time. CDR3 sequence (DNA): TGTGCCAGCAGCCCCGCGGAGGCAGGGGGAGAGACCCAGTACTTC. Translated, it gives CASSPAEAGGETQYF. V and J are TRBV7-8 and TRBJ2-5; 7 bases are a match to TRBD1. CDR1 and CDR2 (germline): SGHVS, FQNEAQ. This CDR3 contains 15 residues. Trimming cost V 5 bases and J 4 bases; bases outside gene matches: 10.

The chain has TRBV19 and TRBJ2-1, with 9 bases fitting TRBD2. The CDR3 is 15 amino acids. The V gene end was trimmed by 2 bases and the J gene end by 8 bases; junction bases not matched to a gene: 7. Looked up from germline, CDR1 is LNHDA and CDR2 is SQIVND (reference sequence). The DNA of the CDR3 is TGTGCCAGTAGTATAATTGCGGGAGGGACGGATGAGCAGTTCTTC. Its protein is CASSIIAGGTDEQFF.

This clone was detected a few times. Since a far larger clone is one base different, this is likely a read error. The CDR3, as DNA: TGTGCCAGCAGTGACTCGGGGGATACGCAGTATTTT. Translated, it gives CASSDSGDTQYF. The chain joins TRBV6-1 to TRBJ2-3; TRBD2 is a possible D gene (5 bases). Deletions cut 3 bases from V and 6 bases from J, with 7 bases between. Germline CDR1 is MNHNS and CDR2 is SASEGT. The CDR3 loop spans 12 amino acids.

This rearrangement joins TRBV19 to TRBJ1-5; possibly TRBD1 for D (5 bases). V was clipped by 9 bases and J by 1 base, with 19 bases between them. The CDR3 spans 16 residues. Germline V CDR1 and CDR2: LNHDA, SQIVND (reference sequence). The CDR3 coding sequence is TGTGCCAGCCGGGGGGAGGCCCTCCTAAGCAATCAGCCCCAGCATTTT. Protein: CASRGEALLSNQPQHF.

This clone was picked up a small number of times. CDR3 sequence: CASIATRTGGTEAFF. The DNA of the CDR3 is TGTGCCAGCATTGCGACGAGGACAGGGGGCACTGAAGCTTTCTTT. The chain uses TRBV6-5 and TRBJ1-1; 10 positions match TRBD1. Germline CDR1 reads MNHEY; CDR2 reads SVGAGI. The CDR3 runs 15 residues. Unmatched junction bases numbered 9, after V lost 7 bases and J lost 4 bases.

The CDR3 DNA follows: TGTGCCAGCAGCACGCCATTCTACGGCCGGGGATGGGATACGCAGTATTTT. Its translation is CASSTPFYGRGWDTQYF. This chain connects TRBV21-1 to TRBJ2-3; the table gives TRBD2 as D, unverified against the DNA. TRBV21-1 constitutes a pseudogene. This CDR3 is 17 amino acids long.

The CDR3 sequence is CASSPSGTGGREQYF. As DNA, the CDR3 is TGTGCCAGCAGTCCCTCCGGGACGGGAGGAAGGGAGCAGTACTTC. The V and J genes are TRBV28 and TRBJ2-7; 7 positions match TRBD2. V shed 5 bases, J shed 7 bases, and the junction held 14 bases outside the gene matches. The CDR3 has 15 residues. CDR1 and CDR2 (germline): MDHEN, SYDVKM. Complete variable domain (other parts from reference TRBV28 and TRBJ2-7): DVKVTQSSRYLVKRTGEKVFLECVQDMDHENMFWYRQDPGLGLRLIYFSYDVKMKEKGDIPEGYSVSREKKERFSLILESASTNQTSMYLCASSPSGTGGREQYFGPGTRLTVT.